This T cell receptor (beta chain) was identified in a study of CD8+CD57+ T cells in acquired aplastic anemia. Study overall: Average DNA yield from sorted CD4+ and CD8+ cells was approximately 3 ug. Mean read depth for CD4+ cells from healthy donors was 10 million to 13 million.

Study conclusions and caveats: With respect to CD8+ Simpson's diversity, patients and controls did not differ significantly. Over 25 CD8+ CDR3 sequences occurred in both the patients and the controls.

Per germline, CDR1 LGHNA and CDR2 YSLEER. This CDR3 is 17 amino acids long. Deletions cut 4 bases from V and 0 bases from J, with 16 bases between. A remark on this clonotype: Its antigen is unidentified.

Genomic DNA constituted the template upon which TCR beta VDJ and CDR3 profiling was performed. TCRdb reprocessed the reads via MiXCR and lists one record per CDR3 protein. The table has about 190,000 distinct CDR3 sequences, roughly 56% seen once; the top ten hold approximately 16%. Sequencing used sorted CD4+, CD8+, or CD8+CD57+ T cells (not recorded which) from PBMCs. The J gene is TRBJ2-1, the V gene TRBV4-3; D remains ambiguous. This receptor was identified in a human donor in good health, serving as a control. The CDR3 DNA follows: TGCGCCAGCAGCCCTGATTTGGGCTTTAGCTCCTACAATGAGCAGTTCTTC. As protein: CASSPDLGFSSYNEQFF.